What follows is one TCR beta chain and its context. Its antigen is as yet unknown. The data are from a study of post-analysis software for immune sequencing data. Turning to the study itself: Relapsing-remitting, secondary progressive and progressive-relapsing forms of multiple sclerosis all featured among disease courses.

Study-level points and caveats: Compared with controls, patients had more of five or six TRBV segments, including TRBV5-6, TRBV5-1 and TRBV20-1.

The J segment lost 7 bases and the V segment lost 6 bases, leaving 6 bases of the junction unmatched. The CDR3 consists of 13 residues. TCR beta cDNA libraries had unique molecular identifiers. Using its own MiXCR run on the PCR reads, TCRdb lists one record per CDR3 protein. The sample has roughly 620,000 distinct CDR3 sequences, roughly 45% seen once. This TCR came from a girl aged 5-17 years with multiple sclerosis. The sample was blood. The rearrangement links TRBV12-3 or TRBV12-4 to TRBJ1-2, with 9 bases lining up with TRBD1. The CDR3 bases are TGTGCCAGCAGCCACCGGGACAGGGTTGGCTACACCTTC. This translates into CASSHRDRVGYTF.